This T cell receptor beta chain stems from a study of cytomegalovirus exposure and HLA in healthy donors. Study observations and caveats: TCR beta V- and J-gene trimming was later associated with a missense DCLRE1C variant. Reportedly, TCR beta sequences accurately predicted HLA-A and HLA-B alleles in most subjects. The study flagged fewer than 200 TCR beta chains as cytomegalovirus-associated.

With regard to this clone: As yet, its antigen is unknown.

Use of 60 Vbeta and 13 Jbeta primers characterized the PCR. Only in-frame clones appear in the TCRdb table, and some are missing; sequencing was by immunoSEQ multiplex PCR. The specimen's table records 70,000 or so clones. The sequence was obtained from a boy aged 10-17 years in good health and CMV-seronegative. Sequencing used PBMCs.

The CDR3, as DNA: TGTGCCAGCAGCTTGGGAGGAGGGGAGACCCAGTACTTC. Residues: CASSLGGGETQYF. This rearrangement joins TRBV5-6 to TRBJ2-5, with D tentatively TRBD2 (6 bases). With 0 bases removed from V and 5 bases from J, the gap between germline ends came to 8 bases. CDR3 length equals 13 residues. Germline assignment: CDR1 SGHDT and CDR2 YYEEEE.